Listed here are 26 T cell receptor beta chains from one sample, sequenced in a study of metastatic and nonmetastatic thyroid tumors. Each patient came to thyroid surgery without any prior treatment (of any kind). Via MiXCR, TCRdb re-called the PCR reads. Of under 95,000 clones listed, about 13% are singletons. Sequencing was done on a sample of blood. The receptors stem from a female donor with papillary thyroid cancer or a benign thyroid nodule (not recorded which). Some clones in this sample may be carry-over from other donors' samples.

This clone came up many times. V is TRBV7-3 and J is TRBJ2-3; tentatively, D is TRBD2 (5 bases). The V gene lost 0 bases and the J gene lost 1 base, with 5 bases spanning the gap. Germline CDR1 SGHTA, CDR2 FQGTGA. The length of the CDR3 is 14 residues. This CDR3 is CASSLTGGTDTQYF. For the CDR3, the DNA is TGTGCCAGCAGCTTAACGGGAGGCACAGATACGCAGTATTTT.

This clone was detected many times. The rearrangement links TRBV28 to TRBJ2-2; possible D gene TRBD1, 6 bases. The CDR3 has 19 amino acids. Trimming left V 5 bases short and J 0 bases short, with 22 bases between. CDR1 and CDR2 (germline): MDHEN, SYDVKM. CDR3: CASSLGGNWAGTNTGELFF. Here the CDR3 DNA reads TGTGCCAGCAGTCTAGGGGGAAACTGGGCAGGAACGAACACCGGGGAGCTGTTTTTT.

This clone was seen ten or more times. V usage is TRBV3-1 and J usage is TRBJ2-7; the match to TRBD1 covers 7 bases. This CDR3 spans 19 amino acids. CDR1 LGHDT and CDR2 YNNKEL come from the germline V gene (reference sequence). The V segment lost 0 bases and the J segment 3 bases; nucleotides outside the gene matches: 17. The CDR3: CASSQDRMGGAGGLYEQYF. In DNA, the CDR3 is TGTGCCAGCAGCCAAGATAGGATGGGTGGGGCAGGGGGTCTCTACGAGCAGTACTTC.

This clone occurred many times. The V call is TRBV28, the J call TRBJ1-2; D uncertain. The CDR3 extends over 15 amino acids. Germline V gene lookup returns CDR1 MDHEN and CDR2 SYDVKM. Trimming shortened V by 2 bases and J by 2 bases, and 12 bases separated the two germline ends. CDR3 sequence: CASSLHGTQNYGYTF. As DNA, the CDR3 is TGTGCCAGCAGTTTACACGGCACGCAGAACTATGGCTACACCTTC.

This clone was found many times. This chain joins TRBV9 and TRBJ1-5, with 7 bases identical to TRBD1. J gave up 6 bases and V 7 bases, and 19 bases lay outside the gene matches. The CDR3 runs 17 residues. Germline V CDR1 and CDR2: SGDLS, YYNGEE. The CDR3 DNA reads as TGTGCCAGCCCCCAGGGGTTCATCCCAGGGGGGAGTCAGCCCCAGCATTTT. This sequence encodes CASPQGFIPGGSQPQHF.

This clone was counted at least ten times. This sequence joins TRBV28 and TRBJ1-1; D remains unclear. Germline V gene data show CDR1 as MDHEN and CDR2 as SYDVKM. V gave up 5 bases and J gave up 11 bases, with 18 bases separating them. The CDR3 is made up of 13 amino acids. The CDR3 DNA reads TGTGCCAGCAGTCCCGCAGGAGGCCCTTGGGCTTTCTTT. This sequence encodes CASSPAGGPWAFF.

The rearrangement uses TRBV2 and TRBJ1-5; the D is unclear. The CDR3 is 13 amino acids. Trimming took 3 bases from V and 3 from J, leaving 6 bases between them. Per germline, CDR1 SNHLY and CDR2 FYNNEI. CDR3 sequence reads: CASSEGVNQPQHF. The CDR3 nucleotides read TGTGCCAGCAGTGAGGGCGTCAATCAGCCCCAGCATTTT.

This clone was observed at least ten times. The chain combines TRBV5-1 with TRBJ1-3; TRBD1 agrees at 8 bases. With V trimmed by 1 base and J by 0 bases, 3 bases remained unmatched. Germline CDR1 reads SGHRS; CDR2 reads YFSETQ. This CDR3 has 16 amino acids. CDR3 DNA: TGCGCCAGCAGCTTGACAGGGGGGCTCTCTGGAAACACCATATATTTT. Protein: CASSLTGGLSGNTIYF.

This clone was observed many times. The DNA of the CDR3 is TGTGCCAGCAGCCAAGAATCACTTTTCAATGAGCAGTTCTTC. Protein: CASSQESLFNEQFF. V is TRBV14 and J is TRBJ2-1; D gene unclear. Between the trimmed V and J ends, which lost 0 bases and 6 bases, there was a span of 9 bases. From germline, CDR1 is SGHDN and CDR2 FVKESK. The CDR3 totals 14 residues. The full variable domain, its missing parts supplied by reference TRBV14 and TRBJ2-1, is EAGVTQFPSHSVIEKGQTVTLRCDPISGHDNLYWYRRVMGKEIKFLLHFVKESKQDESGMPNNRFLAERTGGTYSTLKVQPAELEDSGVYFCASSQESLFNEQFFGPGTRLTVL.

This clone showed up many times. The chain has TRBV6-2 or TRBV6-3 and TRBJ2-7; D not resolved. The V and J ends lost 7 bases and 0 bases respectively, with 10 bases between them. The germline V gene has CDR1 MNHEY and CDR2 SVGEGT. CDR3 length: 13 amino acids. CDR3 region: CASMPDSSYEQYF. CDR3 nucleotide sequence: TGTGCCAGCATGCCTGATTCCTCCTACGAGCAGTACTTC.

This clone appeared many times. Different DNA sequences within this sample yield the same CDR3. The chain has TRBV28 and TRBJ2-4; D gene uncertain. Between the trimmed V and J ends, which lost 5 bases and 0 bases, there was a span of 14 bases. Germline-derived CDR1 and CDR2 are MDHEN and SYDVKM. CDR3 length: 16 amino acids. CDR3 protein: CASSKAYTEAKNIQYF. CDR3 DNA sequence: TGTGCCAGCAGTAAAGCCTACACAGAAGCCAAAAACATTCAGTACTTC.

In its sample, this clone was seen many times. The genes are TRBV7-9 and TRBJ2-1; possibly TRBD1 for D (6 bases). Germline CDR1 and CDR2: SEHNR and FQNEAQ (reference sequence). V shed 2 bases and J shed 6 bases, with 11 bases lying between them. The CDR3 runs to 14 residues. The CDR3, as DNA: TGTGCCAGCAGCTTACCGACAGGTGCCAATGAGCAGTTCTTC. As protein: CASSLPTGANEQFF.

This clone has at least ten counts. The J gene is TRBJ2-6, the V gene TRBV2; possible D gene TRBD1, 6 bases. Germline CDR1 and CDR2: SNHLY and FYNNEI. V lost 5 bases, J lost 2 bases, and 7 bases lay in between. This CDR3 is built from 14 residues. The CDR3: CASSYRAGANVLTF. CDR3 in DNA: TGTGCCAGCAGTTACAGGGCTGGGGCCAACGTCCTGACTTTC.

This clone was observed a few times. A much larger clone is a single base away; this may be a read error. The identical CDR3 is also encoded by other nucleotide sequences in the sample. The J gene is TRBJ2-3, the V gene TRBV28; D is unclear. Germline V gives CDR1 MDHEN, CDR2 SYDVKM. This CDR3 contains 13 residues. V was clipped by 8 bases and J by 6 bases, with 15 bases between them. CDR3 sequence: CASLPTVPDTQYF. In nucleotides, the CDR3 is TGTGCCAGCCTCCCAACGGTTCCGGATACGCAGTATTTT.

This clone showed up many times. The chain joins TRBV11-2 to TRBJ2-1; 7 bases are a match to TRBD2. The CDR3 has 16 residues. The V gene end was trimmed by 5 bases and the J gene end by 2 bases; junction bases not matched to a gene: 9. In germline, CDR1 is SGHAT, CDR2 FQNNGV. CDR3 sequence: CASSTLLAPTYNEQFF. CDR3 coding DNA: TGTGCCAGCAGCACCTTACTAGCGCCAACCTACAATGAGCAGTTCTTC.

This clone was seen only a few times. V is TRBV7-2 and J is TRBJ1-2; perhaps TRBD1 as D (6 bases). Germline CDR1 reads SGHTA; CDR2 reads FQGNSA. The CDR3 is 14 residues long. Trimming took 3 bases from V and 6 from J, leaving 14 bases between them. Here the CDR3 DNA reads TGTGCCAGCAGCTTTGCCAGGGGAGGGGATGGCTACACCTTC. This sequence encodes CASSFARGGDGYTF.

The chain's CDR3 is CASRRIVVAGTNYGYTF. The DNA for the CDR3 is TGTGCCAGCAGGCGTATAGTAGTAGCAGGGACTAACTATGGCTACACCTTC. This chain joins TRBV28 and TRBJ1-2, with D possibly matching TRBD1 (5 bases). The length of the CDR3 is 17 residues. The V end lost 6 bases, the J end lost 0 bases, and 20 bases lay between the germline ends. Germline loops: CDR1 MDHEN, CDR2 SYDVKM.

This clone was picked up many times. The V gene is TRBV6-1, the J gene TRBJ1-3, with 7 nucleotides matching TRBD1. V lost 4 bases, J lost 1 base, and 7 bases stayed unmatched. CDR3 size: 16 residues. Germline loops: CDR1 MNHNS, CDR2 SASEGT. CDR3 residues: CASSGSLTGSGNTIYF. As DNA, the CDR3 is TGTGCCAGCAGTGGATCCCTGACAGGGTCTGGAAACACCATATATTTT.

The table lists this clone with many counts. The chain recombines TRBV27 with TRBJ1-6, with D possibly TRBD1 on 5 matching bases. The V gene's germline CDR1 is MNHEY and CDR2 SMNVEV (reference sequence). V gave up 4 bases and J gave up 4 bases, with 11 bases separating them. This CDR3 spans 15 amino acids. The CDR3 is CASSSRGVYNSPLHF. In DNA form, the CDR3 reads TGTGCCAGCAGTTCACGAGGGGTTTATAATTCACCCCTCCACTTT.

This clone was counted only a few times. The chain combines TRBV6-1 with TRBJ1-2, with D possibly being TRBD1 (5 bases). The germline gives CDR1 MNHNS, CDR2 SASEGT. Trimming shortened V by 5 bases and J by 5 bases, and 18 bases separated the two germline ends. This CDR3 contains 15 residues. The CDR3: CASSQTGALWYGYTF. In nucleotides, the CDR3 is TGTGCCAGCAGTCAAACAGGTGCATTATGGTATGGCTACACCTTC.

The count of this clone is one. Being one base from a much bigger clone, this may be a read error. The J gene is TRBJ1-1, the V gene TRBV7-6; 7 nucleotides line up with TRBD1. With 5 bases clipped from V and 1 base from J, the junction kept 19 bases outside the gene matches. CDR3 length: 19 residues. In germline, CDR1 is SGHVS, CDR2 FNYEAQ. CDR3: CASSHGYYRGGRANTEAFF. The DNA of the CDR3 is TGTGCCAGCAGCCACGGCTACTACAGGGGCGGTCGGGCGAACACTGAAGCTTTCTTT. Looking up the rest from reference TRBV7-6 and TRBJ1-1 gives the full variable domain: GAGVSQSPRYKVTKRGQDVALRCDPISGHVSLYWYRQALGQGPEFLTYFNYEAQQDKSGLPNDRFSAERPEGSISTLTIQRTEQRDSAMYRCASSHGYYRGGRANTEAFFGQGTRLTVV.

This clone was counted ten times or more. The chain uses TRBV19 and TRBJ1-2; D is uncertain. CDR1 is LNHDA, CDR2 SQIVND, per germline (reference sequence). Trimming removed 1 base from V and 7 bases from J, with 10 bases in between. CDR3 length: 13 residues. The CDR3 DNA reads as TGTGCCAGTAGTATAGCTTGGGAGGCTGGCTACACCTTC. Translating gives CASSIAWEAGYTF.

This rearrangement joins TRBV19 to TRBJ1-2; a weak D match, TRBD1 (5 bases). The germline V gene encodes CDR1 LNHDA and CDR2 SQIVND (reference sequence). This CDR3 has 16 residues. With 0 bases removed from V and 8 bases from J, the gap between germline ends came to 19 bases. Here the CDR3 DNA reads TGTGCCAGTAGTATAGATTATTCCGGGACCAGTGGGGGCTACACCTTC. It yields the protein CASSIDYSGTSGGYTF.

The chain couples TRBV5-1 to TRBJ2-3, with D possibly matching TRBD1 (5 bases). The germline gives CDR1 SGHRS, CDR2 YFSETQ. V lost 0 bases and J lost 1, with 12 bases in between. There are 16 residues in the CDR3. The CDR3 reads CASSLEQGHRTDTQYF. CDR3 DNA: TGCGCCAGCAGCTTGGAGCAGGGCCATCGCACAGATACGCAGTATTTT.

Many counts were recorded for this clone. CDR3 in amino acids: CASSLGDVAKNIQYF. As DNA, the CDR3 is TGCGCCAGCAGCTTAGGAGACGTAGCCAAAAACATTCAGTACTTC. The chain joins TRBV5-1 to TRBJ2-4; the D is unclear. The V end was cut by 2 bases, the J end by 0 bases, with 9 bases between. The length of the CDR3 is 15 residues. Germline lookup yields CDR1 SGHRS and CDR2 YFSETQ.

The sample holds a few counts of this clone. The chain carries TRBV6-2 or TRBV6-3 and TRBJ2-7; no clear D. The V and J ends lost 6 bases and 9 bases respectively, with 15 bases between them. Germline CDR1 MNHEY, CDR2 SVGEGT. The CDR3 contains 12 residues. CDR3 sequence (DNA): TGTGCCAGCAGCCTTGGGTTGGCTTGGCAGTACTTC. As protein: CASSLGLAWQYF.